The 10 T cell receptor beta chains given below trace back to one sample, sequenced in a study of blood T cell repertoires in COVID-19. Repertoires were generated with immunoSEQ multiplex PCR, while TCRdb's copy carries only in-frame clones and drops some. The data hold 300,000 to 350,000 clones, with about 90% observed a single time. Sequences were obtained from peripheral blood. All receptors come from a woman in her late teens or twenties who had recovered from COVID-19.

The chain recombines TRBV19 with TRBJ2-5, with D unresolved. The CDR3 contains 13 residues. Trimming removed 1 base from V and 3 bases from J, with 6 bases in between. CDR1 and CDR2 (germline): LNHDA, SQIVND (reference sequence). In DNA, the CDR3 is TGTGCCAGTAGTATAGGACATGAAGAGACCCAGTACTTC. Translation gives CASSIGHEETQYF.

The V gene is TRBV3-1 (or the pseudogene TRBV3-2), the J gene TRBJ2-4; D may be TRBD2 (5 bases). V lost 0 bases and J 4 bases, leaving 7 bases between the germline ends. The CDR3 extends over 14 amino acids. The germline V gene has CDR1 LGHDT and CDR2 YNNKEL (reference sequence). CDR3 residues: CASSQDSGKNIQYF. As DNA, the CDR3 is TGTGCCAGCAGCCAAGATTCGGGGAAAAACATTCAGTACTTC.

The chain combines TRBV7-9 with TRBJ2-5, with 14 nucleotides matching TRBD2. The CDR3 has 15 amino acids. Trimming took 5 bases from V and 3 from J; bases not matched to a gene: 2. Germline V lookup: CDR1 SEHNR, CDR2 FQNEAQ (reference sequence). This CDR3 reads CASSPGLAGEETQYF. CDR3 bases: TGTGCCAGCAGCCCGGGACTAGCGGGAGAAGAGACCCAGTACTTC.

The rearrangement uses TRBV2 and TRBJ2-7, with TRBD1 identical over 9 bases. Germline CDR1 reads SNHLY; CDR2 reads FYNNEI. V lost 4 bases and J lost 7; bases outside the gene matches: 5. This CDR3 contains 13 residues. The CDR3 here is CASSGQGEWEQYV. DNA for the CDR3: TGTGCCAGCAGTGGACAGGGGGAGTGGGAGCAGTACGTC.

This clone was seen more than once but under ten times. The chain links TRBV6-6 to TRBJ1-1; D not resolved. Trimming removed 4 bases at V and 8 bases at J, with 11 bases between. The germline V gene encodes CDR1 MNHNY and CDR2 SVGAGI (reference sequence). This CDR3 has 12 residues. Here the CDR3 reads CASSSGAPEAFF. The CDR3 nucleotides are TGTGCCAGCAGTTCCGGAGCTCCGGAAGCTTTCTTT.

The chain joins TRBV7-2 to TRBJ1-1; 7 nucleotides line up with TRBD1. The CDR3 has 12 residues. Germline V lookup: CDR1 SGHTA, CDR2 FQGNSA. V was pared by 4 bases and J by 11 bases, with 7 bases of the junction left unmatched. The CDR3 sequence is CASSSQGLIAFF. In DNA, the CDR3 is TGTGCCAGCAGCTCACAGGGGTTGATTGCTTTCTTT.

The rearrangement links TRBV10-1 to TRBJ2-3, with D perhaps TRBD1 (6 bases). The CDR3 runs 15 residues. Germline V gene sequence: CDR1 WNHNN, CDR2 SYGVQD (reference sequence). The V gene lost 2 bases and the J gene lost 1 base, with 10 bases spanning the gap. The CDR3 is CASSEGGVGTDTQYF. CDR3 nucleotides: TGCGCCAGCAGTGAGGGGGGCGTTGGCACAGATACGCAGTATTTT.

The chain carries TRBV4-3 and TRBJ2-1, with TRBD1 matching over 8 bases. J lost 0 bases, V lost 2 bases, and 3 bases had no gene match. The germline V gene encodes CDR1 LGHNA and CDR2 YSLEER. The CDR3 is made up of 16 amino acids. The CDR3 region is CASSQLTGASYNEQFF. The CDR3 nucleotides read TGCGCCAGCAGCCAACTGACAGGGGCCTCCTACAATGAGCAGTTCTTC.

The chain is built from TRBV6-4 and TRBJ1-1; 9 positions agree with TRBD1. Germline V gene sequence: CDR1 MRHNA, CDR2 SNTAGT. The V gene end was trimmed by 3 bases and the J gene end by 7 bases; junction bases not matched to a gene: 3. The CDR3 has 13 amino acids. CDR3 nucleotides: TGTGCCAGCAGTGAAACAGGGGGCGGTGAAGCTTTCTTT. It yields the protein CASSETGGGEAFF.

The rearrangement uses TRBV20-1 and TRBJ1-1, with D possibly matching TRBD1 (5 bases). The V end was cut by 3 bases, the J end by 1 base, with 9 bases between. Germline CDR1 DFQATT, CDR2 SNEGSKA (reference sequence). This CDR3 has 13 amino acids. DNA of the CDR3: TGCAGTGCTAGTCACGACAGGAACACTGAAGCTTTCTTT. Amino acid sequence: CSASHDRNTEAFF.